This TCR beta chain was documented in a study of cytomegalovirus exposure and HLA in healthy donors. Broader study findings: According to a subsequent analysis, TCR clusters identified in the first cohort showed a tendency to co-occur across the roughly 130 validation repertoires.

The donors belonged to the roughly 110-subject validation cohort, separate from the approximately 700-subject first cohort. The assay was immunoSEQ multiplex PCR, and TCRdb's table has in-frame clones only and misses some. The profile shows about 220,000 clones, around 88% of them singletons. To note about this clone: The antigen is unknown.

This CDR3 contains 17 residues. Unmatched junction bases numbered 5, after V lost 3 bases and J lost 0 bases. The germline CDR1 and CDR2 sequences are MDHEN and SYDVKM. The origin of this receptor is a young woman in good health and CMV-seronegative. The material sequenced was PBMCs. The J gene is TRBJ2-6, the V gene TRBV28; 7 nucleotides agree with TRBD1. The DNA for the CDR3 is TGTGCCAGCAGTTTTACAGGGGCCCACTCTGGGGCCAACGTCCTGACTTTC. This gives the protein CASSFTGAHSGANVLTF.